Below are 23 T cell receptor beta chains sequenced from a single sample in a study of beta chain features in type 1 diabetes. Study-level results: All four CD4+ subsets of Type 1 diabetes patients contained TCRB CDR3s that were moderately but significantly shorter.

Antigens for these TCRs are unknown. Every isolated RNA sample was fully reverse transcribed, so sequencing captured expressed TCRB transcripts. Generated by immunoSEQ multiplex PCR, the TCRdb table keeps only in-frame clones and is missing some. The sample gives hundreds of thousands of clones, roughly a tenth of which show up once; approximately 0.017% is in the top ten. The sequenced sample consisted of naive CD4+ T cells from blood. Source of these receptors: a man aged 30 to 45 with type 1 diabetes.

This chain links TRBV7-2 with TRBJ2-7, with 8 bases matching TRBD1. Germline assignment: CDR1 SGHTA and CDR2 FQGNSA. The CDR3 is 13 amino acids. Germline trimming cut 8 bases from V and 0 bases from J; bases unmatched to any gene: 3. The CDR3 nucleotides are TGTGCCAGCTCACAGGGGGTCTCCTACGAGCAGTACTTC. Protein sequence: CASSQGVSYEQYF. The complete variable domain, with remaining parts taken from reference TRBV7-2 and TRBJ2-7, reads GAGVSQSPSNKVTEKGKDVELRCDPISGHTALYWYRQSLGQGLEFLIYFQGNSAPDKSGLPSDRFSAERTGGSVSTLTIQRTQQEDSAVYLCASSQGVSYEQYFGPGTRLTVT.

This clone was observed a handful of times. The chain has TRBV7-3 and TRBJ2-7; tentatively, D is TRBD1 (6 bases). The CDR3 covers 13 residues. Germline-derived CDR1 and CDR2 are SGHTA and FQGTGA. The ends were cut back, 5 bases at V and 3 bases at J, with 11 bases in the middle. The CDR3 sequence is CASSPTGIYEQYF. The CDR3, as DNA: TGTGCCAGCAGCCCTACAGGGATCTACGAGCAGTACTTC.

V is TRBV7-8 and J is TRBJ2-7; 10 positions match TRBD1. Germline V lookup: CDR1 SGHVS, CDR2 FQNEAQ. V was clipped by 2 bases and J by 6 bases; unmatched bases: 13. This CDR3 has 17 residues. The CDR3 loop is CASSLSYTGTGDGEQYF. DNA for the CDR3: TGTGCCAGCAGCTTAAGCTACACCGGGACAGGGGACGGCGAGCAGTACTTC. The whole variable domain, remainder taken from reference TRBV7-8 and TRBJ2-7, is GAGVSQSPRYKVAKRGQDVALRCDPISGHVSLFWYQQALGQGPEFLTYFQNEAQLDKSGLPSDRFFAERPEGSVSTLKIQRTQQEDSAVYLCASSLSYTGTGDGEQYFGPGTRLTVT.

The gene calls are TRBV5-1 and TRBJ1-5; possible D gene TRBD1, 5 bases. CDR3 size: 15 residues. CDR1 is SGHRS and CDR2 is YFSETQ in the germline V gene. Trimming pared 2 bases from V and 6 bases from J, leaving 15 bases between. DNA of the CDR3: TGCGCCAGCAGCTTTGGGCCGGGGGGTGGTCAGCCCCAGCATTTT. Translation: CASSFGPGGGQPQHF. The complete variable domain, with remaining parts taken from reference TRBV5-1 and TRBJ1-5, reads KAGVTQTPRYLIKTRGQQVTLSCSPISGHRSVSWYQQTPGQGLQFLFEYFSETQRNKGNFPGRFSGRQFSNSRSEMNVSTLELGDSALYLCASSFGPGGGQPQHFGDGTRLSIL.

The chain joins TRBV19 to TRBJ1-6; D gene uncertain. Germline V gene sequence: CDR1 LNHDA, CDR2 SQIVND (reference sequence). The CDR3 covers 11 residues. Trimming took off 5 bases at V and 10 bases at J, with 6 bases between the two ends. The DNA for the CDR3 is TGTGCCAGTAGTGCGGGCTCACCCCTCCACTTT. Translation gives CASSAGSPLHF.

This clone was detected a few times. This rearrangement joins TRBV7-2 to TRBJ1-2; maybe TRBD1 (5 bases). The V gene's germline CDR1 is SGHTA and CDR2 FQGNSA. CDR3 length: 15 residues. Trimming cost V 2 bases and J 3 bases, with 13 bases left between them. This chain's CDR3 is CASSLRAGRDYGYTF. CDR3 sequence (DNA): TGTGCCAGCAGCTTAAGGGCAGGGCGAGACTATGGCTACACCTTC.

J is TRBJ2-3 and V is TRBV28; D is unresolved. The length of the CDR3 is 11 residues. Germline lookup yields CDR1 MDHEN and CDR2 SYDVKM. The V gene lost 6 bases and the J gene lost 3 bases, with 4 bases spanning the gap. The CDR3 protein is CASRRTDTQYF. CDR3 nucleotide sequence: TGTGCCAGCAGGAGGACAGATACGCAGTATTTT.

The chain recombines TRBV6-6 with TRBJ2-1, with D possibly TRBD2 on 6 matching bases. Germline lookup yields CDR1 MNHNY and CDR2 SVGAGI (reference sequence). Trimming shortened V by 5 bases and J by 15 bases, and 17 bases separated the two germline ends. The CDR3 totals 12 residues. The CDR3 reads CASSPPGLPSFF. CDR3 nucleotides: TGTGCCAGCAGTCCACCGGGACTCCCATCGTTCTTC.

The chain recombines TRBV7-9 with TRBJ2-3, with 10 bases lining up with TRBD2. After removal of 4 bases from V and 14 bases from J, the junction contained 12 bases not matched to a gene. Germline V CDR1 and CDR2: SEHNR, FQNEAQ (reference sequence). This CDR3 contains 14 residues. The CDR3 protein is CASSSTSGVTPWYF. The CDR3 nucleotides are TGTGCCAGCAGCTCCACTAGCGGGGTTACCCCTTGGTATTTT.

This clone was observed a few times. The chain's CDR3 is CATSRGRGLGNTIYF. The CDR3 nucleotides are TGTGCCACCAGCAGAGGTAGAGGTTTGGGAAACACCATATATTTT. This chain links TRBV15 with TRBJ1-3; D is unresolved. CDR1 LNHNV and CDR2 YYDKDF come from the germline V gene (reference sequence). V was pared by 1 base and J by 4 bases, with 11 bases between. CDR3 size: 15 residues.

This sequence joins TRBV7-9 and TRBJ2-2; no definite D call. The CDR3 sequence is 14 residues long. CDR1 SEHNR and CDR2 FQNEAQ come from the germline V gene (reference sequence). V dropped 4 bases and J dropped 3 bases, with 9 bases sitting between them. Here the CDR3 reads CASSSEAHTGELFF. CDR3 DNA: TGTGCCAGCAGCTCCGAGGCTCACACCGGGGAGCTGTTTTTT.

The CDR3 here is CASSSRDRRSYEQYF. CDR3 DNA: TGTGCCAGCAGTTCCCGGGACAGGCGCTCCTACGAGCAGTACTTC. The chain is built from TRBV28 and TRBJ2-7, with 8 bases lining up with TRBD1. CDR3 length equals 15 residues. The ends lost 4 bases at V and 0 bases at J; junction bases unmatched: 5. Germline V CDR1 and CDR2: MDHEN, SYDVKM.

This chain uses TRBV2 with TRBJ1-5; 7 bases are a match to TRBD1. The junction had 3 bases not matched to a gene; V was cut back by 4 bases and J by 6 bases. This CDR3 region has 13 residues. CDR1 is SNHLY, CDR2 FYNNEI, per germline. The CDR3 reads CASSVQGSQPQHF. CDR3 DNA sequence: TGTGCCAGCAGTGTACAGGGGAGTCAGCCCCAGCATTTT. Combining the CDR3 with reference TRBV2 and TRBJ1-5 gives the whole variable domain EPEVTQTPSHQVTQMGQEVILRCVPISNHLYFYWYRQILGQKVEFLVSFYNNEISEKSEIFDDQFSVERPDGSNFTLKIRSTKLEDSAMYFCASSVQGSQPQHFGDGTRLSIL.

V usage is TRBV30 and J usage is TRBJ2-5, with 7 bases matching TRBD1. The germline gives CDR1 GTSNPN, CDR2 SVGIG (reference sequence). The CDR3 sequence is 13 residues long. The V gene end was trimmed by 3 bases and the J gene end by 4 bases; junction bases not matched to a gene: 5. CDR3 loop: CAWSRQGLETQYF. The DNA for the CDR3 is TGTGCCTGGAGCAGACAGGGATTAGAGACCCAGTACTTC.

This CDR3 reads CASSLGLAGIEQYF. CDR3 sequence (DNA): TGCGCCAGCAGCTTGGGTCTAGCGGGGATCGAGCAGTACTTC. The chain has TRBV5-1 and TRBJ2-7; 9 nucleotides line up with TRBD2. Germline-derived CDR1 and CDR2 are SGHRS and YFSETQ. V lost 0 bases to trimming and J lost 6 bases; unmatched junction nucleotides: 4. The CDR3 covers 14 residues. Looking up the rest from reference TRBV5-1 and TRBJ2-7 gives the full variable domain: KAGVTQTPRYLIKTRGQQVTLSCSPISGHRSVSWYQQTPGQGLQFLFEYFSETQRNKGNFPGRFSGRQFSNSRSEMNVSTLELGDSALYLCASSLGLAGIEQYFGPGTRLTVT.

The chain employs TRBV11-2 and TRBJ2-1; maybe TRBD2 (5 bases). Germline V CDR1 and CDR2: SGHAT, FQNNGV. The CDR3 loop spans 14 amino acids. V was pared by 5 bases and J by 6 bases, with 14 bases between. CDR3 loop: CASSKPGSTNEQFF. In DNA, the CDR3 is TGTGCCAGCAGCAAACCGGGGTCTACCAATGAGCAGTTCTTC.

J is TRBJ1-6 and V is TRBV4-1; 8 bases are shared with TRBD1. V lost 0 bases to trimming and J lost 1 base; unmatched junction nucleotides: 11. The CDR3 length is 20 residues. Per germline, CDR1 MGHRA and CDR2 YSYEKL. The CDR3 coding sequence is TGCGCCAGCAGCCAAGATGGGGGGACAGGTCGGTTGTCCTATAATTCACCCCTCCACTTT. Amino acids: CASSQDGGTGRLSYNSPLHF.

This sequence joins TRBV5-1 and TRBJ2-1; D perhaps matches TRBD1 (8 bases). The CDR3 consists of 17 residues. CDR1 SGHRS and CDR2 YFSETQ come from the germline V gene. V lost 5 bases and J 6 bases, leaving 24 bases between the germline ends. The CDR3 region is CASREDREGWKSNEQFF. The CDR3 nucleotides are TGCGCCAGCAGAGAGGACAGGGAGGGGTGGAAGTCCAATGAGCAGTTCTTC.

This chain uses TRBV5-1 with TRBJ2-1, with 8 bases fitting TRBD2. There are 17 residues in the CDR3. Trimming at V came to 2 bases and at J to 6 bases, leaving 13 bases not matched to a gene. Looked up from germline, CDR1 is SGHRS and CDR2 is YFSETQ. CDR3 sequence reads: CASSFSPGAGAANEQFF. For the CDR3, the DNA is TGCGCCAGCAGCTTTTCCCCGGGAGCGGGGGCTGCCAATGAGCAGTTCTTC.

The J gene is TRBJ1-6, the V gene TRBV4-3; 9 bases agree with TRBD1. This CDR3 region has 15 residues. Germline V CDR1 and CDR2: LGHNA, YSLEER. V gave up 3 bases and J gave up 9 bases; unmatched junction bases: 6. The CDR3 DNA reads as TGCGCCAGCAGCCAGCCCCGGGACAGGGTTTCACCCCTCCACTTT. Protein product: CASSQPRDRVSPLHF.

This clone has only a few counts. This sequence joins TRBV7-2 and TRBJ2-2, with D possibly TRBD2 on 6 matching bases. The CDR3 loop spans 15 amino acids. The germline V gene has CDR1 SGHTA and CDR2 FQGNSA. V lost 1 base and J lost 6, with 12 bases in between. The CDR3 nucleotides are TGTGCCAGCAGCTTAGTGGATTCGGGGGCCGGGGAGCTGTTTTTT. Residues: CASSLVDSGAGELFF.

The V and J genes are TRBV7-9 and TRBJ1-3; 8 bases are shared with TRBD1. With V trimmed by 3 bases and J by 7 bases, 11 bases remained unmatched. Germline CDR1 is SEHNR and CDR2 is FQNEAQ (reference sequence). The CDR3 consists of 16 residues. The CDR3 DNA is TGTGCCAGCAGCTTCCGGGGGACAGGAGATCGGAACACCATATATTTT. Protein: CASSFRGTGDRNTIYF.

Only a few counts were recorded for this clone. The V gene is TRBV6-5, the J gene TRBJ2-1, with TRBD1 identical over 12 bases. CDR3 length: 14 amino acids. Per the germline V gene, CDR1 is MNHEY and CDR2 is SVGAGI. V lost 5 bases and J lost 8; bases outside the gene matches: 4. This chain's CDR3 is CASSHRDRGHEQFF. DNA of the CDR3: TGTGCCAGCAGTCACAGGGACAGGGGGCATGAGCAGTTCTTC.